Shown below are 32 T cell receptor beta chains from a single sample sequenced in a study of CD4 T cells in relation to SARS-CoV-2 and coronaviruses. Clones were sequenced by immunoSEQ multiplex PCR, and TCRdb holds only the in-frame ones, with some missing. The sample comprises about 38,000 clones, roughly 90% of which are singletons, and 9% to 9.5% rests with the top ten. What was sequenced was memory CD4+ T cells from PBMCs. These receptor sequences come from an adult with COVID-19.

The chain links TRBV2 to TRBJ2-7, with a weak D call TRBD1 (6 bases). CDR1 and CDR2 (germline): SNHLY, FYNNEI. Deletions cut 9 bases from V and 1 base from J, with 16 bases between. This CDR3 is 14 amino acids long. The CDR3 coding sequence is TGTGCCAGTTCCTCCGGGACACAGTCCTACGAGCAGTACTTC. Amino acid sequence: CASSSGTQSYEQYF.

The chain links TRBV28 to TRBJ1-5, with D hard to call. The CDR3 loop spans 17 amino acids. The germline gives CDR1 MDHEN, CDR2 SYDVKM. Trimming stripped 6 bases from V and 0 bases from J, with 18 bases between. The CDR3 coding sequence is TGTGCCAGCAGACGACTGTTACTTCCCTATAGCAATCAGCCCCAGCATTTT. Its translation is CASRRLLLPYSNQPQHF. Supplemented by reference TRBV28 and TRBJ1-5, the full variable domain reads DVKVTQSSRYLVKRTGEKVFLECVQDMDHENMFWYRQDPGLGLRLIYFSYDVKMKEKGDIPEGYSVSREKKERFSLILESASTNQTSMYLCASRRLLLPYSNQPQHFGDGTRLSIL.

This clone has just one count. The V and J genes are TRBV3-1 (or the pseudogene TRBV3-2) and TRBJ2-3; D may be TRBD1 (6 bases). V lost 1 base and J lost 2, with 13 bases in between. Germline-derived CDR1 and CDR2 are LGHDT and YNNKEL (reference sequence). This CDR3 is 16 amino acids long. CDR3 sequence: CASSQAGHRFTDTQYF. DNA of the CDR3: TGTGCCAGCAGCCAAGCGGGACACCGGTTCACAGATACGCAGTATTTT.

The chain links TRBV3-1 (or the pseudogene TRBV3-2) to TRBJ2-1; the match to TRBD2 covers 14 bases. Germline CDR1 and CDR2: LGHDT and YNNKEL (reference sequence). This CDR3 is 17 amino acids long. With 5 bases clipped from V and 8 bases from J, the junction kept 11 bases outside the gene matches. The CDR3 sequence: CASSSRTSGGKIDEQFF. DNA of the CDR3: TGTGCCAGCAGCTCCAGGACTAGCGGGGGGAAGATAGATGAGCAGTTCTTC.

This rearrangement joins TRBV6-5 to TRBJ1-1, with a weak D call TRBD1 (5 bases). Germline CDR1 MNHEY, CDR2 SVGAGI. This CDR3 is 15 amino acids long. V dropped 2 bases and J dropped 0 bases, with 10 bases sitting between them. The CDR3 coding sequence is TGTGCCAGCAGTTACGGGGCAGGGTTGAACACTGAAGCTTTCTTT. Protein product: CASSYGAGLNTEAFF.

The chain employs TRBV2 and TRBJ1-1; D remains ambiguous. Deletions cut 5 bases from V and 1 base from J, with 8 bases between. The CDR3 has 13 amino acids. Germline CDR1 is SNHLY and CDR2 is FYNNEI. The DNA for the CDR3 is TGTGCCAGCAGTTTCTCAGGGAACACTGAAGCTTTCTTT. This codes for CASSFSGNTEAFF.

The chain couples TRBV7-2 to TRBJ1-5; tentatively, D is TRBD1 (5 bases). Germline V gene lookup returns CDR1 SGHTA and CDR2 FQGNSA. V was trimmed by 8 bases and J by 0 bases, leaving 11 bases between them. This CDR3 is built from 14 residues. The CDR3 DNA follows: TGTGCCAGCTGTCACGGGGGTAGCAATCAGCCCCAGCATTTT. Amino acid sequence: CASCHGGSNQPQHF.

The chain couples TRBV4-1 to TRBJ2-1; perhaps TRBD2 as D (6 bases). This CDR3 region has 11 residues. Trimming cost V 7 bases and J 8 bases, with 9 bases left between them. The germline gives CDR1 MGHRA, CDR2 YSYEKL. CDR3 DNA: TGCGCCAGCACCCGGGGGTATGAGCAGTTCTTC. Encoded protein: CASTRGYEQFF.

Written as DNA, the CDR3 is TGTGCCAGTAGTTTCCAAGACCTGCCCGGGGCCAACGTCCTGACTTTC. Translated, it gives CASSFQDLPGANVLTF. The rearrangement uses TRBV19 and TRBJ2-6; D call uncertain. The germline gives CDR1 LNHDA, CDR2 SQIVND (reference sequence). Trimming stripped 5 bases from V and 4 bases from J, with 15 bases between. The CDR3 totals 16 residues.

The V gene is TRBV14, the J gene TRBJ1-1, with 9 bases that match TRBD1. Germline-derived CDR1 and CDR2 are SGHDN and FVKESK. The CDR3 consists of 16 residues. V was pared by 2 bases and J by 5 bases, with 9 bases of the junction left unmatched. The CDR3 DNA sequence: TGTGCCAGCAGCCAACCGGGGGGACAGGGTAAGACTGAAGCTTTCTTT. It specifies CASSQPGGQGKTEAFF.

This clone was observed a single time. The CDR3 bases are TGCAGTGCTAGTTATGGGGAACTCCTCCACTTT. Amino acid sequence: CSASYGELLHF. This chain uses TRBV20-1 with TRBJ1-6; no clear D. CDR1 DFQATT and CDR2 SNEGSKA come from the germline V gene (reference sequence). The CDR3 extends over 11 amino acids. Trimming left V 3 bases short and J 15 bases short, with 12 bases between.

The J gene is TRBJ1-1, the V gene TRBV3-1 (or the pseudogene TRBV3-2); D is perhaps TRBD1 (5 bases). The germline CDR1 and CDR2 sequences are LGHDT and YNNKEL (reference sequence). The CDR3 sequence is 12 residues long. The V end was cut by 2 bases, the J end by 10 bases, with 11 bases between. CDR3 in DNA: TGTGCCAGCAGCCAAAAAGAGGGGACAGCTTTCTTT. Amino acids: CASSQKEGTAFF.

The chain combines TRBV19 with TRBJ1-2; D may be TRBD1 (5 bases). Germline CDR1 LNHDA, CDR2 SQIVND (reference sequence). The CDR3 is made up of 12 amino acids. Trimming left V 8 bases short and J 4 bases short, with 11 bases between. For the CDR3, the DNA is TGTGCCAGTCGGACACGAGTCTATGGCTACACCTTC. Amino acids: CASRTRVYGYTF.

This clone was counted between two and nine times. The chain is built from TRBV5-1 and TRBJ1-2; tentatively, D is TRBD1 (6 bases). This CDR3 is built from 15 residues. Germline V gene data show CDR1 as SGHRS and CDR2 as YFSETQ. V was clipped by 2 bases and J by 3 bases, with 14 bases between them. CDR3: CASSFEDSLDYGYTF. The CDR3 DNA sequence: TGCGCCAGCAGCTTCGAGGACAGCCTGGACTATGGCTACACCTTC.

This chain connects TRBV28 to TRBJ2-3, with no clear D. This CDR3 is 12 amino acids long. The V end was cut by 3 bases, the J end by 6 bases, with 7 bases between. Germline V gives CDR1 MDHEN, CDR2 SYDVKM. The CDR3 region has the DNA TGTGCCAGCAGTTTCCCCCCCGATACGCAGTATTTT. Its translation is CASSFPPDTQYF. Combining the CDR3 with reference TRBV28 and TRBJ2-3 gives the whole variable domain DVKVTQSSRYLVKRTGEKVFLECVQDMDHENMFWYRQDPGLGLRLIYFSYDVKMKEKGDIPEGYSVSREKKERFSLILESASTNQTSMYLCASSFPPDTQYFGPGTRLTVL.

The V and J genes are TRBV29-1 and TRBJ1-5; possibly TRBD1 for D (5 bases). V was clipped by 6 bases and J by 3 bases, with 18 bases between them. The CDR3 consists of 15 residues. Per the germline V gene, CDR1 is SQVTM and CDR2 is ANQGSEA. The CDR3 loop reads CSVTVSGGYNQPQHF. Here the CDR3 DNA reads TGCAGCGTGACCGTCAGTGGGGGATACAATCAGCCCCAGCATTTT.

The chain links TRBV19 to TRBJ2-5; D is uncertain. CDR1 is LNHDA, CDR2 SQIVND, per germline (reference sequence). The V and J ends lost 3 bases and 1 base respectively, with 6 bases between them. This CDR3 has 13 amino acids. The CDR3 nucleotides read TGTGCCAGTAGTATTTCAACCCAAGAGACCCAGTACTTC. Protein product: CASSISTQETQYF. The whole variable domain, filled in from reference TRBV19 and TRBJ2-5, reads DGGITQSPKYLFRKEGQNVTLSCEQNLNHDAMYWYRQDPGQGLRLIYYSQIVNDFQKGDIAEGYSVSREKKESFPLTVTSAQKNPTAFYLCASSISTQETQYFGPGTRLLVL.

This clone occurred once. The chain's CDR3 is CASSHNAGAQETQYF. The CDR3 DNA sequence: TGTGCCAGCAGTCATAACGCGGGGGCTCAAGAGACCCAGTACTTC. The chain joins TRBV11-1 to TRBJ2-5, with a possible D match to TRBD2 (7 bases). This CDR3 region has 15 residues. V lost 6 bases to trimming and J lost 2 bases, with 16 bases between them. The germline V gene encodes CDR1 SGHAT and CDR2 FQDESV (reference sequence).

This chain links TRBV5-4 with TRBJ1-3; D remains unclear. The germline gives CDR1 SGHNT, CDR2 YYREEE (reference sequence). Trimming shortened V by 6 bases and J by 6 bases, and 16 bases separated the two germline ends. CDR3 length: 14 residues. CDR3 region: CASTPPTPANTIYF. In DNA form, the CDR3 reads TGTGCCAGCACCCCTCCGACCCCGGCAAACACCATATATTTT.

The chain recombines TRBV6-6 with TRBJ2-1, with D maybe TRBD1 (6 bases). Germline assignment: CDR1 MNHNY and CDR2 SVGAGI (reference sequence). Trimming pared 0 bases from V and 4 bases from J, leaving 13 bases between. This CDR3 is built from 16 residues. CDR3: CASSYSGRGQYNEQFF. In DNA form, the CDR3 reads TGTGCCAGCAGTTACTCGGGCAGGGGACAATACAATGAGCAGTTCTTC.

The rearrangement joins TRBV7-3 to TRBJ2-1; D gene ambiguous. V was shortened by 4 bases and J by 1 base, with 8 bases between the two germline ends. The CDR3 runs to 14 residues. CDR1 is SGHTA, CDR2 FQGTGA, per germline. CDR3 sequence (DNA): TGTGCCAGCAGCTCTACCGGGTCCTACAATGAGCAGTTCTTC. As protein: CASSSTGSYNEQFF.

The chain couples TRBV7-8 to TRBJ1-1; 7 nucleotides match TRBD1. V lost 2 bases, J lost 0 bases, and 3 bases stayed unmatched. Germline assignment: CDR1 SGHVS and CDR2 FQNEAQ. This CDR3 has 15 amino acids. CDR3 in amino acids: CASSLTDRLNTEAFF. CDR3 DNA sequence: TGTGCCAGCAGCTTAACGGACAGGTTGAACACTGAAGCTTTCTTT. Combining the CDR3 with reference TRBV7-8 and TRBJ1-1 gives the whole variable domain GAGVSQSPRYKVAKRGQDVALRCDPISGHVSLFWYQQALGQGPEFLTYFQNEAQLDKSGLPSDRFFAERPEGSVSTLKIQRTQQEDSAVYLCASSLTDRLNTEAFFGQGTRLTVV.

This sequence joins TRBV6-4 and TRBJ2-2; TRBD2 matches at 13 bases. The CDR3 totals 17 residues. V shed 8 bases and J 0 bases; nucleotides not matched to a gene: 6. The germline CDR1 and CDR2 sequences are MRHNA and SNTAGT. The CDR3 reads CASARTSGGSNTGELFF. In DNA form, the CDR3 reads TGTGCCAGCGCCCGGACTAGCGGGGGCTCGAACACCGGGGAGCTGTTTTTT.

In DNA form, the CDR3 reads TGTGCCAGCGGAAGACCGGGAGGCCCTCCGGAGACCCAGTACTTC. Residues: CASGRPGGPPETQYF. The chain employs TRBV25-1 and TRBJ2-5; TRBD2 matches at 7 bases. V lost 8 bases and J lost 5; bases outside the gene matches: 14. The CDR3 contains 15 residues. From germline, CDR1 is MGHDK and CDR2 SYGVNS.

The genes are TRBV5-4 and TRBJ2-5; TRBD2 aligns across 14 bases. Losses at the gene ends were 4 bases for V and 5 bases for J; bases not matched to a gene: 4. The CDR3 covers 15 residues. The V gene's germline CDR1 is SGHNT and CDR2 YYREEE (reference sequence). The chain's CDR3 is CASSQGLAGVETQYF. CDR3 sequence (DNA): TGTGCCAGCAGCCAGGGACTAGCGGGGGTGGAGACCCAGTACTTC.

The chain combines TRBV5-4 with TRBJ2-5, with 7 bases that match TRBD2. V was clipped by 3 bases and J by 2 bases; unmatched bases: 4. Germline V lookup: CDR1 SGHNT, CDR2 YYREEE (reference sequence). The CDR3 consists of 14 residues. CDR3 DNA: TGTGCCAGCAGCTCCGCGGGGGTGCAAGAGACCCAGTACTTC. It is translated as CASSSAGVQETQYF.

The chain recombines TRBV11-3 with TRBJ1-1, with unresolved D. The CDR3 runs to 15 residues. Germline V gene lookup returns CDR1 SGHNT and CDR2 YENEEA. V lost 0 bases to trimming and J lost 1 base, with 9 bases between them. CDR3 nucleotide sequence: TGTGCCAGCAGCTTAGATGATGGGAGGAACACTGAAGCTTTCTTT. Translating it yields CASSLDDGRNTEAFF. Using reference TRBV11-3 and TRBJ1-1 for the parts outside the CDR3, the full variable domain is EAGVVQSPRYKIIEKKQPVAFWCNPISGHNTLYWYLQNLGQGPELLIRYENEEAVDDSQLPKDRFSAERLKGVDSTLKIQPAELGDSAVYLCASSLDDGRNTEAFFGQGTRLTVV.

This chain uses TRBV19 with TRBJ1-1, with TRBD1 matching over 7 bases. Germline CDR1 LNHDA, CDR2 SQIVND (reference sequence). The CDR3 is made up of 13 amino acids. The trim removed 10 bases at V and 4 bases at J, leaving 9 bases unmatched. The CDR3 nucleotides are TGTGCCACCACGACAGGGCACGGCACTGAAGCTTTCTTT. Amino acids: CATTTGHGTEAFF.

With respect to this clone: The germline gene is not matched at one end of the junction; a read error may be the cause. The V gene is TRBV7-7, the J gene TRBJ2-2; D is possibly TRBD1 (6 bases). Per the germline V gene, CDR1 is SSHAT and CDR2 is FNYEAQ (reference sequence). CDR3 length: 15 residues. As DNA, the CDR3 is TGTGCTAGCAGCTTAGGGACAACGAACACCGGGGAGCTGTTTTTT. This encodes CASSLGTTNTGELFF. Complete variable domain (other parts from reference TRBV7-7 and TRBJ2-2): GAGVSQSPRYKVTKRGQDVTLRCDPISSHATLYWYQQALGQGPEFLTYFNYEAQPDKSGLPSDRFSAERPEGSISTLTIQRTEQRDSAMYRCASSLGTTNTGELFFGEGSRLTVL.

This chain joins TRBV11-3 and TRBJ1-4; D unresolved. Trimming took off 5 bases at V and 14 bases at J, with 12 bases between the two ends. The CDR3 has 11 residues. CDR1 SGHNT and CDR2 YENEEA come from the germline V gene. The CDR3 sequence is CASSVILNLFF. DNA for the CDR3: TGTGCCAGCAGCGTCATCCTTAATCTGTTTTTT.

The V call is TRBV5-1, the J call TRBJ2-3, with 9 bases fitting TRBD2. This CDR3 is built from 17 residues. CDR1 SGHRS and CDR2 YFSETQ come from the germline V gene. Trimming at V came to 0 bases and at J to 2 bases, leaving 7 bases not matched to a gene. This CDR3 is CASSLDRLAVNTDTQYF. CDR3 sequence (DNA): TGCGCCAGCAGCTTGGACAGACTAGCGGTCAACACAGATACGCAGTATTTT.

The chain has TRBV30 and TRBJ2-3; a possible D gene is TRBD1 (5 bases). The V and J ends lost 1 base and 3 bases respectively, with 8 bases between them. The CDR3 is 13 amino acids. Germline V gene sequence: CDR1 GTSNPN, CDR2 SVGIG (reference sequence). CDR3 region: CAWSARVTDTQYF. Here the CDR3 DNA reads TGTGCCTGGAGTGCCAGGGTAACAGATACGCAGTATTTT. The variable domain in full, completed from reference TRBV30 and TRBJ2-3, reads SQTIHQWPATLVQPVGSPLSLECTVEGTSNPNLYWYRQAAGRGLQLLFYSVGIGQISSEVPQNLSASRPQDRQFILSSKKLLLSDSGFYLCAWSARVTDTQYFGPGTRLTVL.